A selection of T cell receptor beta chains follows, all from one sample in a study of T cell changes during pregnancy in multiple sclerosis. Using immunoSEQ multiplex PCR, the repertoire was profiled, and TCRdb retains in-frame clones only, with some absent. The data hold roughly 45,000 clones, with 90% observed a single time. This sample comprised peripheral blood, obtained in the second trimester of pregnancy. These receptor sequences come from a female donor in good health, enrolled as a control in a pregnancy study. Both conserved end residues are part of each CDR3. A D gene is named only where the DNA matches it firmly. Size is stated for part of the rows, as once, few or many counts, or as a class when the clone is expanded.

clone size	V gene	D gene	J gene	CDR3 protein	CDR3 DNA
-	TRBV11-2	TRBD1	TRBJ1-1	CASSPQQGVNTEAFF	TGTGCCAGCAGCCCACAACAGGGGGTAAACACTGAAGCTTTCTTT
-	TRBV10-3	-	TRBJ2-2	CATRALNTGELFF	TGTGCCACGAGGGCCTTAAACACCGGGGAGCTGTTTTTT
-	TRBV2	TRBD2	TRBJ2-1	CATAGLATLNEQFF	TGTGCCACCGCGGGACTAGCGACGCTTAATGAGCAGTTCTTC
-	TRBV5-4	-	TRBJ1-1	CASSTPDLKNTEAFF	TGTGCCAGCAGCACACCCGATCTTAAGAACACTGAAGCTTTCTTT
-	TRBV19	TRBD1	TRBJ1-2	CASSISAGGYGYTF	TGTGCCAGTAGTATTTCGGCAGGGGGCTATGGCTACACCTTC
-	TRBV12-5	-	TRBJ2-5	CASALIGLRETQYF	TGTGCTAGTGCCCTCATCGGACTGAGGGAGACCCAGTACTTC
-	TRBV6-5	TRBD1	TRBJ1-1	CASSYYRGLNTEAFF	TGTGCCAGCAGTTACTACAGGGGGTTGAACACTGAAGCTTTCTTT
-	TRBV7-6	TRBD1	TRBJ2-5	CASSLAEQSGQAGRTQYF	TGTGCCAGCAGCTTAGCCGAGCAATCGGGACAGGCCGGCCGGACCCAGTACTTC
-	TRBV12-2	-	TRBJ2-3	CASRPIAGVRTDTQYF	TGTGCAAGTCGCCCCATTGCGGGCGTGAGAACAGATACGCAGTATTTT
-	TRBV7-2	-	TRBJ2-7	CASSLSVQDYEQYF	TGTGCCAGCAGCCTCTCAGTGCAGGACTACGAGCAGTACTTC
-	TRBV5-1	TRBD2	TRBJ2-7	CASRELAGGSYEQYF	TGCGCCAGCAGAGAACTAGCGGGGGGGTCCTACGAGCAGTACTTC
-	TRBV7-2	-	TRBJ2-7	CASSLDQVTSSEQYF	TGTGCCAGCAGCTTAGACCAGGTCACCTCCTCCGAGCAGTACTTC
-	TRBV29-1	-	TRBJ1-1	CSVGVGGGLTEAFF	TGCAGCGTTGGGGTGGGGGGGGGCCTCACTGAAGCTTTCTTT
-	TRBV7-9	-	TRBJ1-1	CASSLPDRNTEAFF	TGTGCCAGCAGCTTACCTGACAGAAACACTGAAGCTTTCTTT
-	TRBV5-5	TRBD2	TRBJ2-3	CASSPPAGWGDTQYF	TGTGCCAGCAGCCCACCAGCGGGGTGGGGAGATACGCAGTATTTT
few	TRBV4-1	-	TRBJ2-5	CASSDASKTQYF	TGCGCCAGCAGCGATGCGTCGAAGACCCAGTACTTC
-	TRBV5-4	TRBD2	TRBJ2-5	CASSPRGTSGSRETQYF	TGTGCCAGCAGCCCACGGGGGACTAGCGGGAGTCGGGAGACCCAGTACTTC
-	TRBV19	-	TRBJ2-2	CASLPTGTGELFF	TGTGCCTCCTTACCGACGGGCACCGGGGAGCTGTTTTTT
-	TRBV9	TRBD1	TRBJ2-7	CASSVEGQGAREQYF	TGTGCCAGCAGCGTAGAGGGACAGGGGGCGCGAGAGCAGTACTTC
once	TRBV6-5	TRBD1	TRBJ2-7	CASSYWTGGNEQYF	TGTGCCAGCAGTTACTGGACAGGGGGCAACGAGCAGTACTTC
-	TRBV19	TRBD1	TRBJ1-1	CASIFRGGITEAFF	TGTGCCAGTATATTCCGAGGGGGCATCACTGAAGCTTTCTTT
few	TRBV7-9	TRBD2	TRBJ2-3	CASSETQRGDSDTQYF	TGTGCCAGCAGCGAGACCCAGCGGGGGGATTCAGATACGCAGTATTTT
-	TRBV7-2	-	TRBJ2-5	CASSLELVQETQYF	TGTGCCAGCAGCTTAGAGCTCGTCCAAGAGACCCAGTACTTC
-	TRBV6-5	-	TRBJ1-2	CASSPRAGGNYGYTF	TGTGCCAGCAGTCCGCGGGCGGGGGGTAACTATGGCTACACCTTC
-	TRBV6-5	-	TRBJ1-6	CASSYSAGNSPLHF	TGTGCCAGCAGTTACTCCGCAGGGAATTCACCCCTCCACTTT
-	TRBV29-1	-	TRBJ1-2	CSVDSGGGNGYTF	TGCAGCGTTGATTCCGGGGGTGGCAATGGCTACACCTTC
-	TRBV25-1	-	TRBJ1-5	CASPRTNQPQHF	TGTGCCAGCCCTAGAACCAATCAGCCCCAGCATTTT
-	TRBV28	TRBD2	TRBJ2-1	CASSPGTSGRFSYNEQFF	TGTGCCAGCAGCCCAGGGACTAGCGGGAGGTTCTCCTACAATGAGCAGTTCTTC
-	TRBV11-3	TRBD2	TRBJ2-1	CASWGGRYNEQFF	TGTGCGAGTTGGGGGGGACGCTACAATGAGCAGTTCTTC
-	TRBV25-1	TRBD1	TRBJ1-2	CASSESPGGASGYTF	TGTGCCAGCAGTGAATCCCCAGGGGGCGCGAGTGGCTACACCTTC
-	TRBV10-3	-	TRBJ2-7	CAIGGSYEQYF	TGTGCCATCGGAGGATCCTACGAGCAGTACTTC
-	TRBV18	-	TRBJ1-5	CASSPWTSGGSNQPQHF	TGTGCCAGCTCACCTTGGACCTCCGGCGGGAGCAATCAGCCCCAGCATTTT
-	TRBV11-3	TRBD2	TRBJ2-1	CASSLAGAHSGEQFF	TGTGCCAGCAGCCTAGCGGGAGCCCACTCTGGTGAGCAGTTCTTC
-	TRBV12-5	TRBD1	TRBJ2-7	CASGEGQGHFTYEQYF	TGTGCTAGTGGAGAAGGACAGGGACATTTTACCTACGAGCAGTACTTC
-	TRBV7-2	-	TRBJ1-2	CASSFGTNYGYTF	TGTGCCAGCAGCTTCGGGACAAACTATGGCTACACCTTC
-	TRBV11-2	TRBD1	TRBJ1-2	CASSPRTGDPSYGYTF	TGTGCCAGCAGCCCGAGGACAGGGGATCCCTCCTATGGCTACACCTTC
few	TRBV6-1	TRBD1	TRBJ1-2	CASSDWSGQNYGYTF	TGTGCCAGCAGTGATTGGTCGGGACAGAACTATGGCTACACCTTC
-	TRBV7-9	-	TRBJ1-5	CASSWDTSNQPQHF	TGTGCCAGCAGCTGGGACACTAGCAATCAGCCCCAGCATTTT
-	TRBV27	TRBD1	TRBJ1-2	CASSPGQGAIYGYTF	TGTGCCAGCAGTCCGGGACAGGGGGCTATCTATGGCTACACCTTC
-	TRBV19	-	TRBJ1-2	CASSIGTVNYGYTF	TGTGCCAGTAGTATAGGGACAGTTAACTATGGCTACACCTTC
-	TRBV6-5	TRBD1	TRBJ2-3	CAIAPDRGRADTQYF	TGTGCCATCGCGCCTGACAGGGGACGGGCAGATACGCAGTATTTT
-	TRBV5-4	-	TRBJ2-7	CASSLSQGFGYEQYF	TGTGCCAGCAGCTTGTCACAGGGCTTTGGGTACGAGCAGTACTTC
-	TRBV30	TRBD2	TRBJ2-2	CAWSKMGGTGELFF	TGTGCCTGGAGCAAAATGGGGGGGACCGGGGAGCTGTTTTTT
-	TRBV6-6	-	TRBJ2-7	CASSYSTASREQYF	TGTGCCAGCAGTTACTCCACAGCCAGCCGGGAGCAGTACTTC
-	TRBV7-6	-	TRBJ1-5	CASSLTSAGPQHF	TGTGCCAGCAGCTTAACTTCGGCGGGGCCCCAGCATTTT
-	TRBV27	-	TRBJ1-5	CASRQVSNQPQHF	TGTGCCAGCAGACAGGTCTCGAATCAGCCCCAGCATTTT
-	TRBV5-1	TRBD2	TRBJ2-7	CASSPGLAGADEQYF	TGCGCCAGCAGCCCCGGACTAGCGGGGGCCGACGAGCAGTACTTC
-	TRBV30	TRBD2	TRBJ2-2	CAWSAAGVNTGELFF	TGTGCCTGGAGTGCAGCGGGAGTGAACACCGGGGAGCTGTTTTTT
once	TRBV5-1	-	TRBJ1-4	CASWAGDGTNEKLFF	TGCGCCAGCTGGGCAGGGGATGGGACTAATGAAAAACTGTTTTTT
-	TRBV11-3	-	TRBJ1-2	CASSPRTRSDYGYTF	TGTGCCAGCAGCCCTCGAACTCGGTCCGACTATGGCTACACCTTC
once	TRBV6-5	-	TRBJ1-5	CASGRASNQPQHF	TGTGCCAGCGGGCGGGCTAGCAATCAGCCCCAGCATTTT
-	TRBV2	TRBD2	TRBJ2-1	CASTSGGTSGRVDEQFF	TGTGCCAGCACCTCCGGGGGCACTAGCGGGAGGGTGGATGAGCAGTTCTTC
-	TRBV9	-	TRBJ1-1	CASSVVGQMNTEAFF	TGTGCCAGCAGCGTAGTAGGACAGATGAACACTGAAGCTTTCTTT
-	TRBV19	TRBD2	TRBJ2-2	CASSVGTSGFANTGELFF	TGTGCCAGTAGTGTCGGGACTAGCGGCTTCGCGAACACCGGGGAGCTGTTTTTT
-	TRBV7-8	-	TRBJ2-7	CASSLHPSYEQYF	TGTGCCAGCAGCTTACATCCATCCTACGAGCAGTACTTC
-	TRBV7-9	-	TRBJ2-7	CASSRRGEQYF	TGTGCCAGCAGCCGAAGAGGCGAGCAGTACTTC
-	TRBV5-1	TRBD1	TRBJ1-1	CASSLSRTGNTEAFF	TGCGCCAGCAGCTTATCCCGGACAGGGAACACTGAAGCTTTCTTT
-	TRBV11-2	-	TRBJ1-5	CASSFESNQPQHF	TGTGCCAGCAGCTTTGAGAGCAATCAGCCCCAGCATTTT